This T cell receptor (beta chain) was documented in a study of blood T cell repertoires in COVID-19. Trimming cost V 1 base and J 4 bases; bases outside gene matches: 4. Germline CDR1 LGHDT, CDR2 YNNKEL (reference sequence). The CDR3 has 16 amino acids. Data came from immunoSEQ multiplex PCR; TCRdb stores just in-frame clones and leaves some out. Of around 270,000 clones detected, about 88% appear once; the ten largest clones hold approximately 3.8%. This chain uses TRBV3-1 (or the pseudogene TRBV3-2) with TRBJ1-3, with 10 bases identical to TRBD1. This receptor was obtained from a man in his sixties who had recovered from COVID-19. The material sequenced was peripheral blood. This CDR3 is CASSQGGTGVGNTIYF. The CDR3 DNA is TGTGCCAGCAGCCAAGGAGGGACAGGGGTCGGAAACACCATATATTTT.